These 30 T cell receptor beta chains share one sample of origin, sequenced in a study of graft-versus-host responses after intestinal transplantation. Data came from immunoSEQ multiplex PCR; TCRdb stores just in-frame clones and leaves some out. This table has tens of thousands of clones, 90% appearing once. No antigen has been identified for these receptors. Sequenced material: unstimulated CD8+ T cells sorted from spleen or lymph node cells, taken before transplant. These receptor sequences come from a human donor who was the organ donor for an intestinal transplant.

J is TRBJ2-5 and V is TRBV29-1; no clear D gene. Per the germline V gene, CDR1 is SQVTM and CDR2 is ANQGSEA. Trimming stripped 4 bases from V and 3 bases from J, with 15 bases between. This CDR3 has 14 residues. The CDR3 region has the DNA TGCAGCGTTGTCCTACTCTCGCCCGAAGAGACCCAGTACTTC. Its protein is CSVVLLSPEETQYF. Using reference TRBV29-1 and TRBJ2-5 for the parts outside the CDR3, the full variable domain is SAVISQKPSRDICQRGTSLTIQCQVDSQVTMMFWYRQQPGQSLTLIATANQGSEATYESGFVIDKFPISRPNLTFSTLTVSNMSPEDSSIYLCSVVLLSPEETQYFGPGTRLLVL.

The chain has TRBV27 and TRBJ2-1, with TRBD2 as a possible D gene (6 bases). The V gene's germline CDR1 is MNHEY and CDR2 SMNVEV (reference sequence). The CDR3 has 15 amino acids. Trimming shortened V by 6 bases and J by 3 bases, and 15 bases separated the two germline ends. The CDR3 loop reads CASRPSGGDYNEQFF. The CDR3 DNA is TGTGCCAGCAGGCCCAGCGGAGGGGACTACAATGAGCAGTTCTTC.

The genes are TRBV28 and TRBJ1-3; possibly TRBD1 for D (5 bases). CDR1 and CDR2 from the germline V gene are MDHEN and SYDVKM. Trimming removed 5 bases from V and 0 bases from J, with 14 bases in between. This CDR3 has 16 residues. The CDR3 DNA reads TGTGCCAGCAGTATACAGGTTGCGAGCTCTGGAAACACCATATATTTT. It codes for CASSIQVASSGNTIYF. Filled out from reference TRBV28 and TRBJ1-3, the complete variable domain reads DVKVTQSSRYLVKRTGEKVFLECVQDMDHENMFWYRQDPGLGLRLIYFSYDVKMKEKGDIPEGYSVSREKKERFSLILESASTNQTSMYLCASSIQVASSGNTIYFGEGSWLTVV.

The chain uses TRBV5-4 and TRBJ2-7; 9 nucleotides match TRBD1. Germline values: CDR1 SGHNT, CDR2 YYREEE (reference sequence). J gave up 5 bases and V 2 bases, and 8 bases lay outside the gene matches. The CDR3 has 15 residues. The CDR3 coding sequence is TGTGCCAGCAGCTTTGGGACAGGGAACCATGACGAGCAGTACTTC. The encoded protein is CASSFGTGNHDEQYF.

The V gene is TRBV30, the J gene TRBJ1-5, with no clear D. The germline CDR1 and CDR2 sequences are GTSNPN and SVGIG (reference sequence). Trimming shortened V by 2 bases and J by 4 bases, and 9 bases separated the two germline ends. The CDR3 is 13 amino acids. CDR3 DNA: TGTGCCTGGAGTACCGTCGGGAATCAGCCCCAGCATTTT. As protein: CAWSTVGNQPQHF.

The chain is built from TRBV19 and TRBJ2-3; D possibly corresponds to TRBD1 (5 bases). Germline V gene sequence: CDR1 LNHDA, CDR2 SQIVND (reference sequence). This CDR3 is 14 amino acids long. The germline V and J ends were trimmed by 8 bases and 0 bases, with 12 bases remaining between them. In DNA, the CDR3 is TGTGCCAGTCTAGACAGAACTAGCACAGATACGCAGTATTTT. Its translation is CASLDRTSTDTQYF.

The chain recombines TRBV5-1 with TRBJ1-3; D is unclear. CDR1 is SGHRS and CDR2 is YFSETQ in the germline V gene. V was cut by 0 bases and J by 1 base, with 5 bases left in between. This CDR3 region has 14 residues. The CDR3 loop is CASSLAGSGNTIYF. CDR3 bases: TGCGCCAGCAGCTTGGCGGGGTCTGGAAACACCATATATTTT.

Only one count was recorded for this clone. The CDR3 spells CASRTSGGSQETQYF. Here the CDR3 DNA reads TGTGCCAGTAGAACATCCGGGGGGTCCCAAGAGACCCAGTACTTC. The chain joins TRBV19 to TRBJ2-5, with 7 bases that match TRBD2. V lost 6 bases to trimming and J lost 1 base; unmatched junction nucleotides: 8. The germline gives CDR1 LNHDA, CDR2 SQIVND (reference sequence). This CDR3 contains 15 residues.

J is TRBJ1-1 and V is TRBV27; D may be TRBD1 (5 bases). Germline lookup yields CDR1 MNHEY and CDR2 SMNVEV (reference sequence). The CDR3 extends over 13 amino acids. The V and J ends lost 10 bases and 1 base respectively, with 13 bases between them. The CDR3 sequence: CATRGIGNTEAFF. CDR3 DNA sequence: TGTGCCACCCGGGGGATCGGGAACACTGAAGCTTTCTTT.

In DNA, the CDR3 is TGTGCCAGCAGTTTAGGGTCTAGCAGAGGGACCCAGTACTTC. Its translation is CASSLGSSRGTQYF. The chain employs TRBV27 and TRBJ2-5; D is perhaps TRBD2 (5 bases). The germline CDR1 and CDR2 sequences are MNHEY and SMNVEV (reference sequence). Trimming stripped 2 bases from V and 7 bases from J, with 14 bases between. The length of the CDR3 is 14 residues.

The chain combines TRBV27 with TRBJ1-5, with D hard to call. Germline V gives CDR1 MNHEY, CDR2 SMNVEV (reference sequence). The V and J ends lost 5 bases and 4 bases respectively, with 6 bases between them. The CDR3 is 12 residues long. CDR3 coding DNA: TGTGCCAGCAGTCCCTTAAATCAGCCCCAGCATTTT. Protein product: CASSPLNQPQHF.

This CDR3 is CASSVRTGEGEKLFF. The CDR3 region has the DNA TGTGCCAGCAGCGTTAGGACAGGGGAAGGTGAAAAACTGTTTTTT. The rearrangement uses TRBV9 and TRBJ1-4; TRBD1 matches 9 bases. V gave up 2 bases and J gave up 7 bases; unmatched junction bases: 6. Germline assignment: CDR1 SGDLS and CDR2 YYNGEE. CDR3 length equals 15 residues.

The chain combines TRBV7-3 with TRBJ2-5; 8 bases align to TRBD2. V shed 5 bases and J 3 bases; nucleotides not matched to a gene: 8. Germline V lookup: CDR1 SGHTA, CDR2 FQGTGA. This CDR3 is 15 amino acids long. The chain's CDR3 is CASSPTVAGKETQYF. CDR3 sequence (DNA): TGTGCCAGCAGCCCAACGGTAGCGGGGAAAGAGACCCAGTACTTC.

This clone appeared a few times. This rearrangement joins TRBV28 to TRBJ1-1, with a tentative D call TRBD1 (5 bases). Between the trimmed V and J ends, which lost 5 bases and 10 bases, there was a span of 14 bases. From germline, CDR1 is MDHEN and CDR2 SYDVKM. This CDR3 spans 12 amino acids. CDR3 in amino acids: CASSPILGGAFF. The CDR3 nucleotides read TGTGCCAGCAGTCCAATTTTGGGGGGAGCTTTCTTT. Using reference TRBV28 and TRBJ1-1 for the parts outside the CDR3, the full variable domain is DVKVTQSSRYLVKRTGEKVFLECVQDMDHENMFWYRQDPGLGLRLIYFSYDVKMKEKGDIPEGYSVSREKKERFSLILESASTNQTSMYLCASSPILGGAFFGQGTRLTVV.

The chain has TRBV21-1 and TRBJ2-7; the DNA was not compared with TRBD2, the D call given in the table. TRBV21-1 constitutes a pseudogene. There are 14 residues in the CDR3. The CDR3 loop reads CASSSRRGFYEQYF. The DNA for the CDR3 is TGTGCCAGCAGCTCCCGGCGGGGCTTCTACGAGCAGTACTTC.

This chain links TRBV4-1 with TRBJ2-7; 10 nucleotides align to TRBD2. Germline-derived CDR1 and CDR2 are MGHRA and YSYEKL. Trimming cost V 6 bases and J 5 bases; bases outside gene matches: 16. The CDR3 covers 17 residues. Here the CDR3 reads CASSSEETTSGINEQYF. The DNA of the CDR3 is TGCGCCAGCAGTTCCGAGGAGACAACTAGCGGGATTAACGAGCAGTACTTC.

For the CDR3, the DNA is TGTGCCAGCAGTTTGGGACAGCTGGATACGCAGTATTTT. This translates into CASSLGQLDTQYF. The chain employs TRBV6-5 and TRBJ2-3; 7 bases are shared with TRBD1. V dropped 4 bases and J dropped 6; count of bases not matched to a gene: 4. Germline V gene data show CDR1 as MNHEY and CDR2 as SVGAGI. CDR3 size: 13 residues.

The V call is TRBV9, the J call TRBJ1-2, with TRBD1 as a possible D gene (6 bases). Per the germline V gene, CDR1 is SGDLS and CDR2 is YYNGEE. V lost 5 bases, J lost 4 bases, and 18 bases lay in between. The CDR3 sequence is 15 residues long. The CDR3 loop is CASSEDVTGVYGYTF. The DNA of the CDR3 is TGTGCCAGCAGTGAAGATGTGACAGGCGTCTATGGCTACACCTTC.

J is TRBJ2-1 and V is TRBV29-1; D unresolved. Trimming took off 5 bases at V and 6 bases at J, with 14 bases between the two ends. The CDR3 loop spans 13 amino acids. Germline-derived CDR1 and CDR2 are SQVTM and ANQGSEA. CDR3 bases: TGCAGCGTTTACTCAATACCTGGCAATGAGCAGTTCTTC. It is translated as CSVYSIPGNEQFF.

In its sample, this clone was seen once. CDR3 loop: CASSQEWPSSDEQFF. In nucleotides, the CDR3 is TGCGCCAGCAGCCAAGAATGGCCATCCAGCGATGAGCAGTTCTTC. This chain links TRBV4-3 with TRBJ2-1; D not certain. Trimming cost V 0 bases and J 8 bases, with 14 bases left between them. The CDR3 loop spans 15 amino acids. Looked up from germline, CDR1 is LGHNA and CDR2 is YSLEER.

The V and J genes are TRBV21-1 and TRBJ1-1; the table's D call of TRBD1 was not tested on the DNA. TRBV21-1 is flagged as a pseudogene. This CDR3 comprises 16 residues. The CDR3 nucleotides are TGTGCCAGCAGCGATTGGACAGGCGGCAGGTTCACTGAAGCTTTCTTT. Translation: CASSDWTGGRFTEAFF.

This chain links TRBV6-4 with TRBJ2-2; tentative D call: TRBD2 (6 bases). In germline, CDR1 is MRHNA, CDR2 SNTAGT. The CDR3 is made up of 15 amino acids. Trimming removed 3 bases at V and 5 bases at J, with 13 bases between. CDR3 bases: TGTGCCAGCAGTGAAAGCGGAGGGCGGACCGGGGAGCTGTTTTTT. Translation gives CASSESGGRTGELFF.

The J gene is TRBJ2-1, the V gene TRBV29-1, with D hard to call. Trimming took off 7 bases at V and 4 bases at J, with 14 bases between the two ends. The length of the CDR3 is 13 residues. Looked up from germline, CDR1 is SQVTM and CDR2 is ANQGSEA. The CDR3 DNA is TGCAGCGCCGCACCACCCTATTACAATGAGCAGTTCTTC. This translates into CSAAPPYYNEQFF.

V usage is TRBV7-6 and J usage is TRBJ1-2; D gene ambiguous. V was trimmed by 5 bases and J by 6 bases, leaving 10 bases between them. The CDR3 is 12 residues long. Looked up from germline, CDR1 is SGHVS and CDR2 is FNYEAQ. The CDR3 nucleotides are TGTGCCAGCAGCCGGGCGGGTAATGGCTACACCTTC. Residues: CASSRAGNGYTF.

The chain couples TRBV6-6 to TRBJ2-2; D is unclear. Per germline, CDR1 MNHNY and CDR2 SVGAGI (reference sequence). CDR3 length: 11 amino acids. The V end was cut by 6 bases, the J end by 7 bases, with 6 bases between. The chain's CDR3 is CASSPFGELFF. In DNA, the CDR3 is TGTGCCAGCAGCCCCTTCGGGGAGCTGTTTTTT.

The rearrangement joins TRBV28 to TRBJ2-7; TRBD2 might be the D (6 bases). The germline V gene has CDR1 MDHEN and CDR2 SYDVKM. V gave up 6 bases and J gave up 3 bases, with 18 bases separating them. CDR3 size: 15 residues. The CDR3 DNA reads TGTGCCAGCAGCCTAAGGCTAGCGACAAACTACGAGCAGTACTTC. It translates to CASSLRLATNYEQYF.

This chain joins TRBV5-6 and TRBJ2-7; 8 positions match TRBD2. Germline V gene data show CDR1 as SGHDT and CDR2 as YYEEEE. V shed 4 bases, J shed 4 bases, and the junction held 13 bases outside the gene matches. The CDR3 totals 16 residues. CDR3 DNA sequence: TGTGCCAGCAGCGCTGCTAGCGGGCCATCATTTTACGAGCAGTACTTC. Translating gives CASSAASGPSFYEQYF.

This clone was recorded once. The CDR3 reads CASSEKFGQGGTEAFF. For the CDR3, the DNA is TGCGCCAGCAGCGAAAAATTCGGACAGGGCGGTACTGAAGCTTTCTTT. V is TRBV5-1 and J is TRBJ1-1; 8 nucleotides line up with TRBD1. The V segment lost 4 bases and the J segment 5 bases; nucleotides outside the gene matches: 13. The CDR3 length is 16 residues. Per the germline V gene, CDR1 is SGHRS and CDR2 is YFSETQ.

The chain uses TRBV28 and TRBJ1-5, with a possible D match to TRBD1 (5 bases). CDR1 is MDHEN, CDR2 SYDVKM, per germline. V was pared by 6 bases and J by 4 bases, with 13 bases between. This CDR3 is 14 amino acids long. CDR3 loop: CASSGGLGNQPQHF. CDR3 nucleotide sequence: TGTGCCAGCAGCGGGGGGTTAGGGAATCAGCCCCAGCATTTT.

This clone was seen only a few times. Other DNA sequences in this specimen translate into the identical CDR3. V and J are TRBV28 and TRBJ1-5; D call uncertain. Germline V gene lookup returns CDR1 MDHEN and CDR2 SYDVKM. The germline V and J ends were trimmed by 3 bases and 0 bases, with 6 bases remaining between them. The CDR3 contains 14 residues. The CDR3: CASSLRHSNQPQHF. DNA for the CDR3: TGTGCCAGCAGTTTGCGGCATAGCAATCAGCCCCAGCATTTT.